The T cell receptor (beta chain) under discussion was sequenced for a study of blood T cell repertoires in COVID-19. The CDR3 covers 12 residues. CDR1 is MNHEY and CDR2 is SVGEGT in the germline V gene. Trimming removed 2 bases from V and 6 bases from J, with 5 bases in between. Clones were sequenced by immunoSEQ multiplex PCR, and TCRdb holds only the in-frame ones, with some missing. This repertoire shows more than 200,000 clones, about 91% found once; its top ten account for around 1.5%. Source material: peripheral blood. This clonotype was sampled from a man older than 75 with acute or convalescent COVID-19. The chain employs TRBV6-2 or TRBV6-3 and TRBJ1-5; D unresolved. Here the CDR3 DNA reads TGTGCCAGCAGTTACAGAGTTCAGCCCCAGCATTTT. It codes for CASSYRVQPQHF.